This section outlines one T cell receptor beta chain sequence together with its context. These data belong to a study of blood T cell repertoires in COVID-19. Germline CDR1 and CDR2: SGDLS and YYNGEE. V lost 0 bases, J lost 2 bases, and 7 bases stayed unmatched. CDR3 size: 16 residues. Assay used: immunoSEQ multiplex PCR; TCRdb lists only in-frame clones, some missing. The top ten clones hold roughly 6.2% of a sample with roughly 120,000 clones, around three quarters of them seen once. V gene TRBV9 combines with J gene TRBJ2-7, with 8 bases matching TRBD2. The sample was peripheral blood. The TCR sequence derives from a man between 65 and 79 years old with acute or convalescent COVID-19. CDR3 coding DNA: TGTGCCAGCAGCGTAGGGGGAGTAGCGGGAACCTACGAGCAGTACTTC. Its translation: CASSVGGVAGTYEQYF.